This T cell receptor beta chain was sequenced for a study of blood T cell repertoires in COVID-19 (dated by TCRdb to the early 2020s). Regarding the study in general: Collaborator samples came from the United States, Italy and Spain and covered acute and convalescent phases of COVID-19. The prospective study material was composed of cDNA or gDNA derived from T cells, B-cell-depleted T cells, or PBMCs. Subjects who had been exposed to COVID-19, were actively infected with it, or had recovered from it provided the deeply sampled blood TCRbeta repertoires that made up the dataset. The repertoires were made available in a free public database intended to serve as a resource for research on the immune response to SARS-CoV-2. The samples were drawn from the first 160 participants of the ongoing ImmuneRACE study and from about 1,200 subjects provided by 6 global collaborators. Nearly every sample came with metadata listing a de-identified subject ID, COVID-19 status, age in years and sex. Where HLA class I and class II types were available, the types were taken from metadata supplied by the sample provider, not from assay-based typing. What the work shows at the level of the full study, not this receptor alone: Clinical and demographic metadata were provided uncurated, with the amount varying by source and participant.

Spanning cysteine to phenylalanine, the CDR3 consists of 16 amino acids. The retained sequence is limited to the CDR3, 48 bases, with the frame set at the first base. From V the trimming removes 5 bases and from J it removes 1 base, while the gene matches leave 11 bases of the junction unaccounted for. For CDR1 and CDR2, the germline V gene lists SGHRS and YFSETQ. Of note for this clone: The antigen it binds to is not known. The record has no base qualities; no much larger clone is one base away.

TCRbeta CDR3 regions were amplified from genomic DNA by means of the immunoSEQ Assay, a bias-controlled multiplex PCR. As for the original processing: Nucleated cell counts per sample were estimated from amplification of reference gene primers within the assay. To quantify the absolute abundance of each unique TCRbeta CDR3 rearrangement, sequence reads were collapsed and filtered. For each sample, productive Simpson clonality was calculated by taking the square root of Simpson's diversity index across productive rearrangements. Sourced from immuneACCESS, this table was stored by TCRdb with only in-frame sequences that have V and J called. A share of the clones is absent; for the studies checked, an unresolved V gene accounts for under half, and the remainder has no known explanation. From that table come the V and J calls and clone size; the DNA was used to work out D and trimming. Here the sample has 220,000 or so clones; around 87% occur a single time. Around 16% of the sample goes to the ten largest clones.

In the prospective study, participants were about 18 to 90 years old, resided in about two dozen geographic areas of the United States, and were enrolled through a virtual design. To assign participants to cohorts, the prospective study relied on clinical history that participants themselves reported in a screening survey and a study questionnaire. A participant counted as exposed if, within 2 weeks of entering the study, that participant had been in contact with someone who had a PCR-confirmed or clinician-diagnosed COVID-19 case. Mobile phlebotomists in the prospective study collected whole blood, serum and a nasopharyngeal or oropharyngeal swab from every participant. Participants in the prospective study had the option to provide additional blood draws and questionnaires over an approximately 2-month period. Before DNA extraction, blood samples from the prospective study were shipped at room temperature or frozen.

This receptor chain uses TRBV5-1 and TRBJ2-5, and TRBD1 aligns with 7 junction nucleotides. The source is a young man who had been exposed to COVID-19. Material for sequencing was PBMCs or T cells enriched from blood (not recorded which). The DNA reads TGCGCCAGCAGGTTAACAGGGGTGGAGGTCCAAGAGACCCAGTACTTC. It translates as CASRLTGVEVQETQYF. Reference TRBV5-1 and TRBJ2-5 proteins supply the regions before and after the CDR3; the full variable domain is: KAGVTQTPRYLIKTRGQQVTLSCSPISGHRSVSWYQQTPGQGLQFLFEYFSETQRNKGNFPGRFSGRQFSNSRSEMNVSTLELGDSALYLCASRLTGVEVQETQYFGPGTRLLVL.